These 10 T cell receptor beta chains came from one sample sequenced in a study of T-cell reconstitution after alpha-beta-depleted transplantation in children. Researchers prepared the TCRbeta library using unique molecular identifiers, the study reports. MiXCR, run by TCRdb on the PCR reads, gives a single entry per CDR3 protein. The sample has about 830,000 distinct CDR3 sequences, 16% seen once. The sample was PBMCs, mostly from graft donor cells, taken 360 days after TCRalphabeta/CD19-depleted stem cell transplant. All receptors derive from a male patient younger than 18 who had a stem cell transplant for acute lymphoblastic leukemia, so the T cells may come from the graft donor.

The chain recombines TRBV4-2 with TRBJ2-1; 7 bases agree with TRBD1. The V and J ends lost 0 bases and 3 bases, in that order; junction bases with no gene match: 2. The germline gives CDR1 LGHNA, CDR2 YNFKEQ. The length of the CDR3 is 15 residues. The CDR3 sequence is CASSQDRGFYNEQFF. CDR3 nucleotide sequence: TGTGCCAGCAGCCAAGACAGGGGGTTCTACAATGAGCAGTTCTTC.

The CDR3 is CAKTVPSYEQYF. CDR3 DNA sequence: TGTGCCAAGACAGTACCTTCCTACGAGCAGTACTTC. The V gene is TRBV10-3, the J gene TRBJ2-7, with D tentatively TRBD1 (5 bases). CDR3 length: 12 residues. CDR1 is ENHRY, CDR2 SYGVKD, per germline. Trimming took off 10 bases at V and 1 base at J, with 11 bases between the two ends.

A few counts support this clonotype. CDR3 nucleotides: TGCAGTGCTAGACTAGCGGGAGGGTCTCCCTACGAGCAGTACTTC. Translating gives CSARLAGGSPYEQYF. The chain is built from TRBV20-1 and TRBJ2-7, with 12 positions matching TRBD2. CDR3 size: 15 residues. CDR1 and CDR2 (germline): DFQATT, SNEGSKA (reference sequence). V lost 2 bases, J lost 2 bases, and 4 bases stayed unmatched.

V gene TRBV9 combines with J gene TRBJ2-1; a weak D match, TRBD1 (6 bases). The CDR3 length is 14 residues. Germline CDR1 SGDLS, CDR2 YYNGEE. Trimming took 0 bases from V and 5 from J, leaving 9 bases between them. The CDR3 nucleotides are TGTGCCAGCAGCGTAGACAGGGTTAACAATGAGCAGTTCTTC. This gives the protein CASSVDRVNNEQFF.

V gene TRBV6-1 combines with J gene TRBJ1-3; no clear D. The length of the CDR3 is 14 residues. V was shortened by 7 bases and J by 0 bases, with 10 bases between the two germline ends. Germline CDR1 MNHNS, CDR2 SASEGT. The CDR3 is CASISGPSGNTIYF. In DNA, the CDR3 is TGTGCCAGCATATCCGGACCCTCTGGAAACACCATATATTTT.

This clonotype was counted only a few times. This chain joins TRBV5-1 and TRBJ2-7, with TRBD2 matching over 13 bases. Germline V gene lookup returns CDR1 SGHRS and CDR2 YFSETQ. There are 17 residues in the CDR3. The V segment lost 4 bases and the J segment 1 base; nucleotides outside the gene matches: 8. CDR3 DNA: TGCGCCAGCAGCATGGACCCGGGACTAGCGGGATCCTACGAGCAGTACTTC. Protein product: CASSMDPGLAGSYEQYF.

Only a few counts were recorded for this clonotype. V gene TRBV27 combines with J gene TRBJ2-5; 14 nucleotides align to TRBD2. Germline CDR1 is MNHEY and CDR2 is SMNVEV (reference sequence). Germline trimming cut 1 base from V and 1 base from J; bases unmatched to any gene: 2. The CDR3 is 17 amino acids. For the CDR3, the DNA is TGTGCCAGCAGTTTATTGGGACTAGCGGGAGTCCAAGAGACCCAGTACTTC. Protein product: CASSLLGLAGVQETQYF.

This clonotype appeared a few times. CDR3 residues: CASSFRTSGRSTDTQYF. Written as DNA, the CDR3 is TGTGCCAGCAGCTTCCGGACTAGCGGGAGAAGCACAGATACGCAGTATTTT. V gene TRBV5-5 combines with J gene TRBJ2-3, with 13 bases identical to TRBD2. The CDR3 is made up of 17 amino acids. Losses at the gene ends were 2 bases for V and 0 bases for J; bases not matched to a gene: 3. Germline CDR1 reads SGHKS; CDR2 reads YYEKEE (reference sequence).

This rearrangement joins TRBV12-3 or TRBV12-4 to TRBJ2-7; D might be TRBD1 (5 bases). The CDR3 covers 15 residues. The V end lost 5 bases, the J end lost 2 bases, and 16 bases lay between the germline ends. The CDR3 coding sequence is TGTGCCAGCAGTCAGGGTGGTTACTCGACCTACGAGCAGTACTTC. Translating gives CASSQGGYSTYEQYF.

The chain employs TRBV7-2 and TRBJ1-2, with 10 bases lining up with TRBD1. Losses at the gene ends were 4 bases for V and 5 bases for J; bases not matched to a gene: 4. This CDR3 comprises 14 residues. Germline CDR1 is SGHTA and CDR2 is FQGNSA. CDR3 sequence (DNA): TGTGCCAGCAGCTCATGGACAGGGGGGTATGGCTACACCTTC. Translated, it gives CASSSWTGGYGYTF.